These T cell receptor beta chains were read from a single sample in a study of T-cell memory formation after mild COVID-19. TCRdb re-called the 5' RACE reads with MiXCR, one entry per CDR3 protein. The table records approximately 180,000 distinct CDR3 sequences, more than 15% of them present only once. Sequenced: PBMCs or a T cell subset sorted from them (not recorded which). The receptor source for this set is an adult woman who had mild COVID-19 (a few samples of this study predate the infection). Cell type and time point are not known. Each CDR3 is given with its conserved first and last residue. The order of the fields is D gene, clone size, J gene, V gene, CDR3 protein, CDR3 DNA. A D gene is named only where the DNA matches it firmly. Size values are once, few and many counts, or a class for expanded clones, and some rows have none.

D: .
size: .
J: TRBJ2-3
V: TRBV2
CDR3: CASSDFPLATDTQYF
DNA: TGTGCCAGCAGTGATTTCCCGCTAGCTACAGATACGCAGTATTTT

D: .
size: many
J: TRBJ2-1
V: TRBV5-1
CDR3: CASSLDGNEQFF
DNA: TGCGCCAGCAGCTTGGACGGGAATGAGCAGTTCTTC

D: .
size: .
J: TRBJ2-7
V: TRBV10-3
CDR3: CAISESRADGTYEQYF
DNA: TGTGCCATCAGTGAGTCGAGGGCCGACGGAACCTACGAGCAGTACTTC

D: TRBD2
size: .
J: TRBJ2-1
V: TRBV12-3/TRBV12-4
CDR3: CASRIAGRYNEQFF
DNA: TGTGCCAGCAGAATAGCGGGGAGATACAATGAGCAGTTCTTC

D: .
size: .
J: TRBJ2-1
V: TRBV7-2
CDR3: CASSRDDSKVSYNEQLF
DNA: TGTGCCAGCAGCCGCGACGACAGTAAGGTTTCCTACAATGAGCAGTTATTC

D: TRBD2
size: .
J: TRBJ2-7
V: TRBV20-1
CDR3: CSVRGREGREQYF
DNA: TGCAGTGTTCGGGGGCGGGAGGGCCGCGAGCAGTACTTC

D: .
size: .
J: TRBJ1-6
V: TRBV2
CDR3: CASSQQGVGSPLHF
DNA: TGTGCCAGCAGTCAACAGGGAGTTGGGTCACCCCTCCACTTT

D: .
size: few
J: TRBJ2-5
V: TRBV5-1
CDR3: CASSGAIGGRETQYF
DNA: TGCGCCAGCAGCGGGGCTATCGGGGGGCGAGAGACCCAGTACTTC

D: .
size: .
J: TRBJ2-3
V: TRBV9
CDR3: CASSVEVGERTDTQYF
DNA: TGTGCCAGCAGCGTAGAAGTAGGGGAGCGCACAGATACGCAGTATTTT

D: .
size: .
J: TRBJ2-1
V: TRBV24-1
CDR3: CATSDIHGKYNEQFF
DNA: TGTGCCACCAGTGACATCCACGGTAAATACAATGAGCAGTTCTTC

D: .
size: few
J: TRBJ1-1
V: TRBV4-3
CDR3: CASSQEGAVRGLAEAFF
DNA: TGCGCCAGCAGCCAAGAGGGTGCGGTCAGGGGCCTGGCTGAAGCTTTCTTT

D: .
size: once
J: TRBJ2-7
V: TRBV11-2
CDR3: CASSRNSGSSYEQYF
DNA: TGTGCCAGCAGTCGCAATAGCGGCAGCTCCTACGAGCAGTACTTC

D: TRBD2
size: .
J: TRBJ2-3
V: TRBV5-6
CDR3: CALWFLAGETDTQYF
DNA: TGTGCCCTCTGGTTCCTAGCGGGGGAGACAGATACGCAGTATTTT

D: .
size: .
J: TRBJ1-1
V: TRBV12-3/TRBV12-4
CDR3: CASRTGTITEAFF
DNA: TGTGCCAGCAGAACCGGGACAATCACTGAAGCTTTCTTT

D: .
size: .
J: TRBJ1-1
V: TRBV12-3/TRBV12-4
CDR3: CASSYRGEAFF
DNA: TGTGCCAGCAGTTATAGAGGAGAAGCTTTCTTT

D: TRBD1
size: .
J: TRBJ2-4
V: TRBV4-1
CDR3: CASSLGQGKNIQYF
DNA: TGCGCCAGCAGCCTGGGACAGGGGAAAAACATTCAGTACTTC

D: .
size: few
J: TRBJ2-5
V: TRBV5-1
CDR3: CASSHAQGRETQYF
DNA: TGCGCCAGCAGCCACGCACAGGGCCGAGAGACCCAGTACTTC

D: TRBD1
size: few
J: TRBJ1-5
V: TRBV20-1
CDR3: CSARYGTENQPQHF
DNA: TGCAGTGCTCGCTACGGGACAGAGAATCAGCCCCAGCATTTT

D: .
size: .
J: TRBJ2-1
V: TRBV11-2
CDR3: CASSLGQGHYNEQFF
DNA: TGTGCCAGCAGCTTAGGCCAGGGACACTACAATGAGCAGTTCTTC

D: TRBD1
size: .
J: TRBJ2-1
V: TRBV9
CDR3: CASSVGTDSYNEQFF
DNA: TGTGCCAGCAGCGTCGGGACAGACTCCTACAATGAGCAGTTCTTC

D: .
size: few
J: TRBJ2-3
V: TRBV10-3
CDR3: CAISVRGNADTQYF
DNA: TGTGCCATCAGTGTACGTGGGAACGCAGATACGCAGTATTTT

D: TRBD1
size: many
J: TRBJ1-1
V: TRBV12-3/TRBV12-4
CDR3: CASSKDRRTEAFF
DNA: TGTGCCAGCAGTAAGGACAGGAGGACTGAAGCTTTCTTT

D: TRBD1
size: .
J: TRBJ2-1
V: TRBV6-1
CDR3: CASSPRQGGNEQFF
DNA: TGTGCCAGCAGTCCCCGACAGGGGGGCAATGAGCAGTTCTTC

D: .
size: .
J: TRBJ1-1
V: TRBV20-1
CDR3: CSARDRHTEAFF
DNA: TGCAGTGCTAGAGATCGGCACACTGAAGCTTTCTTT

D: TRBD2
size: many
J: TRBJ2-3
V: TRBV12-3/TRBV12-4
CDR3: CASSRKVGLAEITDTQYF
DNA: TGTGCCAGCAGCCGAAAGGTGGGCCTAGCGGAGATCACAGATACGCAGTATTTT

D: TRBD1
size: few
J: TRBJ1-2
V: TRBV11-2
CDR3: CASSLLGQVYGYTF
DNA: TGTGCCAGCAGCTTACTAGGACAGGTCTATGGCTACACCTTC

D: .
size: .
J: TRBJ1-4
V: TRBV5-1
CDR3: CASSWGRGTNEKLFF
DNA: TGCGCCAGCAGCTGGGGGCGGGGAACTAATGAAAAACTGTTTTTT

D: TRBD2
size: few
J: TRBJ2-1
V: TRBV20-1
CDR3: CSAPGSGRTYNEQFF
DNA: TGCAGTGCGCCCGGAAGCGGGAGAACCTACAATGAGCAGTTCTTC

D: .
size: few
J: TRBJ2-7
V: TRBV7-8
CDR3: CASRNGIGSVAYEQYF
DNA: TGTGCCAGCAGGAACGGTATCGGCAGCGTCGCCTACGAGCAGTACTTC

D: .
size: many
J: TRBJ1-5
V: TRBV7-2
CDR3: CASSLNNQPQHF
DNA: TGTGCCAGCAGCTTAAATAATCAGCCCCAGCATTTT

D: .
size: .
J: TRBJ2-3
V: TRBV6-5
CDR3: CASKGQGRVGSRDTQYF
DNA: TGTGCCAGCAAAGGCCAGGGGAGGGTAGGGTCCAGAGATACGCAGTATTTT